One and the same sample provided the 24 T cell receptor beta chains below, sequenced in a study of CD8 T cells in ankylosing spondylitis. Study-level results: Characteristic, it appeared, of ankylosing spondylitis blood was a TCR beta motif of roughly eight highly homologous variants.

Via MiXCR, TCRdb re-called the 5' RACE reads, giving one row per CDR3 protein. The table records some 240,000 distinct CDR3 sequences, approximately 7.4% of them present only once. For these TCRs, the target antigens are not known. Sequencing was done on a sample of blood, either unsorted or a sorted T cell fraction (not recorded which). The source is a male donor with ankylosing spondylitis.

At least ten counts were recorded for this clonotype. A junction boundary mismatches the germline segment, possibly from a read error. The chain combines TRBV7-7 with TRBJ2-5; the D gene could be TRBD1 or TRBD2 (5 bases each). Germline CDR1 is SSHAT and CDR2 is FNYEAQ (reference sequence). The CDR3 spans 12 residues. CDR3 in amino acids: CASSLGGTTQYF. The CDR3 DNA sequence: TGTGCTAGCAGCCTCGGTGGGACGACCCAGTACTTC. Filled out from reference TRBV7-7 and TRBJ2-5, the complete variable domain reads GAGVSQSPRYKVTKRGQDVTLRCDPISSHATLYWYQQALGQGPEFLTYFNYEAQPDKSGLPSDRFSAERPEGSISTLTIQRTEQRDSAMYRCASSLGGTTQYFGPGTRLLVL.

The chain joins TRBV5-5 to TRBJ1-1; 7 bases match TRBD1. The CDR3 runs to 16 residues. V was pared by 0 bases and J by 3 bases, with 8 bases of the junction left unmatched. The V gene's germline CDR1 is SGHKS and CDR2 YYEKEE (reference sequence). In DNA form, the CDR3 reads TGTGCCAGCAGCTTGGCCTGGACAGGAGTATACACTGAAGCTTTCTTT. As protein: CASSLAWTGVYTEAFF. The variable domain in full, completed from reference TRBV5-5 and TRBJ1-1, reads DAGVTQSPTHLIKTRGQQVTLRCSPISGHKSVSWYQQVLGQGPQFIFQYYEKEERGRGNFPDRFSARQFPNYSSELNVNALLLGDSALYLCASSLAWTGVYTEAFFGQGTRLTVV.

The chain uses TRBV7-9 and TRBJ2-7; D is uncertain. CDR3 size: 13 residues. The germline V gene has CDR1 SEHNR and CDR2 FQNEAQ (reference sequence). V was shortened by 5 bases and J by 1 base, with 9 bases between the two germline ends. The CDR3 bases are TGTGCCAGCAGCCCGAGGATGTCCTACGAGCAGTACTTC. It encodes CASSPRMSYEQYF.

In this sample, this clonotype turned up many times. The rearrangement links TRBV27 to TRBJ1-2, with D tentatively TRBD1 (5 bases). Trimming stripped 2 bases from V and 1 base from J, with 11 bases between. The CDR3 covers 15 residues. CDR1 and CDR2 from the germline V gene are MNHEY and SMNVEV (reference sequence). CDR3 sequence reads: CASSLGTGSNYGYTF. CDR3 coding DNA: TGTGCCAGCAGTTTAGGGACGGGAAGTAACTATGGCTACACCTTC.

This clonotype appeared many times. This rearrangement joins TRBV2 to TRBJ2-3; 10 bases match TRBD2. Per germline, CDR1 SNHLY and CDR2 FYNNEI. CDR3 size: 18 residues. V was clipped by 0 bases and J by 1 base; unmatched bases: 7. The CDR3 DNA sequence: TGTGCCAGCAGTGAAGCCCTCGAGACTAGCGGGTGCACAGATACGCAGTATTTT. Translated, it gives CASSEALETSGCTDTQYF.

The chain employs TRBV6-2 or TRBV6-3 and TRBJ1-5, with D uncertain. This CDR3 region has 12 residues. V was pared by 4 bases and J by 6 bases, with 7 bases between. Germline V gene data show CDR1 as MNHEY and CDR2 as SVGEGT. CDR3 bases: TGTGCCAGCAGTTCTAGTGTTCAGCCCCAGCATTTT. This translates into CASSSSVQPQHF.

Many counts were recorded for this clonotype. The CDR3 coding sequence is TGTGCCAGCAGTTCCCCCCCCTCGGGTCCAGATACGCAGTATTTT. Translation: CASSSPPSGPDTQYF. The V and J genes are TRBV28 and TRBJ2-3; no clear D. The CDR3 is 15 residues long. The V gene's germline CDR1 is MDHEN and CDR2 SYDVKM. Trimming took 4 bases from V and 4 from J, leaving 15 bases between them. Based on the CDR3 plus reference TRBV28 and TRBJ2-3, the full variable domain is DVKVTQSSRYLVKRTGEKVFLECVQDMDHENMFWYRQDPGLGLRLIYFSYDVKMKEKGDIPEGYSVSREKKERFSLILESASTNQTSMYLCASSSPPSGPDTQYFGPGTRLTVL.

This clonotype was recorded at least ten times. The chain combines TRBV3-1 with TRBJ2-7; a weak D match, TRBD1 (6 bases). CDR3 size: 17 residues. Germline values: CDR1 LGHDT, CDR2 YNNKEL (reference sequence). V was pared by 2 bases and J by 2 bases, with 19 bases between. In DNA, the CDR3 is TGTGCCAGCAGCCAACTTATAGGGGGAAAGCCTCCCTACGAGCAGTACTTC. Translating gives CASSQLIGGKPPYEQYF.

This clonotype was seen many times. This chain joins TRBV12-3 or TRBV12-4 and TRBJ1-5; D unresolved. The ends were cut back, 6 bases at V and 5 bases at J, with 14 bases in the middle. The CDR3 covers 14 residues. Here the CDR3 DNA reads TGTGCCAGCAGGAAGGGATCCAGCGATCAGCCCCAGCATTTT. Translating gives CASRKGSSDQPQHF.

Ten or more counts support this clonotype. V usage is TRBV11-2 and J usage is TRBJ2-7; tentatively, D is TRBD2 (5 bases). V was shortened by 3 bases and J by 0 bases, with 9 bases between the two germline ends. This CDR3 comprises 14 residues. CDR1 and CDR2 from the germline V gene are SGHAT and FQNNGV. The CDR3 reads CASSFGLISYEQYF. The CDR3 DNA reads TGTGCCAGCAGCTTCGGACTGATCTCCTACGAGCAGTACTTC. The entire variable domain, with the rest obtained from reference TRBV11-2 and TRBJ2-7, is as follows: EAGVAQSPRYKIIEKRQSVAFWCNPISGHATLYWYQQILGQGPKLLIQFQNNGVVDDSQLPKDRFSAERLKGVDSTLKIQPAKLEDSAVYLCASSFGLISYEQYFGPGTRLTVT.

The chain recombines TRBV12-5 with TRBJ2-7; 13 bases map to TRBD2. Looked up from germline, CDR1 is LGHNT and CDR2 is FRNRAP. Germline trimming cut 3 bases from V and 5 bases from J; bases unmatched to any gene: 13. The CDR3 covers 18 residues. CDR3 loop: CASGLELTTSGRADEQYF. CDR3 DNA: TGTGCTAGTGGTTTAGAACTTACCACTAGCGGGAGGGCCGACGAGCAGTACTTC. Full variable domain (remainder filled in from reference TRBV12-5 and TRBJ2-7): DARVTQTPRHKVTEMGQEVTMRCQPILGHNTVFWYRQTMMQGLELLAYFRNRAPLDDSGMPKDRFSAEMPDATLATLKIQPSEPRDSAVYFCASGLELTTSGRADEQYFGPGTRLTVT.

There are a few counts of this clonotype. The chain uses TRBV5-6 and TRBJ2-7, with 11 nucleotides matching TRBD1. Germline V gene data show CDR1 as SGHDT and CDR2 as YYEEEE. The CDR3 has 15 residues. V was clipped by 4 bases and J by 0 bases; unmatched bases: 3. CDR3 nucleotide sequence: TGTGCCAGCAGCATCGGGACAGGGGGCTCCTACGAGCAGTACTTC. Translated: CASSIGTGGSYEQYF.

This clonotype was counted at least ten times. The CDR3 region has the DNA TGTGCCAGCCACCCCCAGGGGACAGCCTACGAGCAGTACTTC. The encoded protein is CASHPQGTAYEQYF. This chain uses TRBV16 with TRBJ2-7; the match to TRBD1 covers 7 bases. J lost 2 bases, V lost 8 bases, and 9 bases had no gene match. Germline assignment: CDR1 KGHSY and CDR2 FQNENV. The CDR3 runs to 14 residues.

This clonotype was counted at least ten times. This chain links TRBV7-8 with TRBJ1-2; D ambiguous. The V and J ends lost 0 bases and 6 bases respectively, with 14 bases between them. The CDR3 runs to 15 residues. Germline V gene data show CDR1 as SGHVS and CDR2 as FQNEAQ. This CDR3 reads CASSLAAANWDGYTF. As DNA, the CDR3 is TGTGCCAGCAGCTTAGCGGCGGCAAATTGGGATGGCTACACCTTC.

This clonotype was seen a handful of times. The CDR3 region is CASGGVVTDTQYF. In DNA form, the CDR3 reads TGTGCCAGCGGCGGGGTAGTTACAGATACGCAGTATTTT. The chain recombines TRBV19 with TRBJ2-3; possibly TRBD2 for D (6 bases). The CDR3 is 13 residues long. Germline loops: CDR1 LNHDA, CDR2 SQIVND (reference sequence). The germline V and J ends were trimmed by 9 bases and 3 bases, with 13 bases remaining between them.

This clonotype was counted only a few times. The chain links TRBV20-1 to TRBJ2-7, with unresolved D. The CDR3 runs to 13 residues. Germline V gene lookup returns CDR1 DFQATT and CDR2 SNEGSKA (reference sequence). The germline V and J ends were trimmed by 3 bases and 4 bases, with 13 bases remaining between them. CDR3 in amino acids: CSARRSDRYEQYF. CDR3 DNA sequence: TGCAGTGCTAGGAGGTCCGACCGGTACGAGCAGTACTTC.

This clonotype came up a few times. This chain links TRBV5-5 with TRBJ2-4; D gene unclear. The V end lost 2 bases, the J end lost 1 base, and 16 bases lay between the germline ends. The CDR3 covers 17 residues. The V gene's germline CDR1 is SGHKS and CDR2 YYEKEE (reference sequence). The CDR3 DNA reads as TGTGCCAGCAGCTTAAGGACCTCTCGGCGGGCCAAAAACATTCAGTACTTC. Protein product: CASSLRTSRRAKNIQYF.

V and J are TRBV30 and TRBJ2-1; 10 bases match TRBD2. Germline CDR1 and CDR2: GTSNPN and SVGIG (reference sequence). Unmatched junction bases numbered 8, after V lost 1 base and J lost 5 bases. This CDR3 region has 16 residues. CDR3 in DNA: TGTGCCTGGAGTGGGTATAGCGGGAGGCCCCACAATGAGCAGTTCTTC. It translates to CAWSGYSGRPHNEQFF.

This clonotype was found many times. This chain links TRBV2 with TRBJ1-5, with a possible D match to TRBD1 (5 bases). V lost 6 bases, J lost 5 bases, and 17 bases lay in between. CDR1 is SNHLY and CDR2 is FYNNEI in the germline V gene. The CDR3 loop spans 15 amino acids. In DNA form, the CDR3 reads TGTGCCAGCAGGGGGGTCGGGAGGGTTGATCAGCCCCAGCATTTT. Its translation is CASRGVGRVDQPQHF. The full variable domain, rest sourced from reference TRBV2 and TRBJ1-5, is EPEVTQTPSHQVTQMGQEVILRCVPISNHLYFYWYRQILGQKVEFLVSFYNNEISEKSEIFDDQFSVERPDGSNFTLKIRSTKLEDSAMYFCASRGVGRVDQPQHFGDGTRLSIL.

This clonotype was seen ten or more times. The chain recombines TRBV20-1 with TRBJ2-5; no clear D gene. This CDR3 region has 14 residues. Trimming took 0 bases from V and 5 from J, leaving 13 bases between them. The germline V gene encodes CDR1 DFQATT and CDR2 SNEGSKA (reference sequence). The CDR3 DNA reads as TGCAGTGCTAGAGATAATAGGGCGTGGGAGACCCAGTACTTC. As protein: CSARDNRAWETQYF.

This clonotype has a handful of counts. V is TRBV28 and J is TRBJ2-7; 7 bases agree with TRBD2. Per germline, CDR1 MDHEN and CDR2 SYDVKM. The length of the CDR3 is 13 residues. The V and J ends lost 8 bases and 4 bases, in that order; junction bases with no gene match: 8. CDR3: CASRRGVRYEQYF. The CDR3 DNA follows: TGTGCCAGCCGCCGGGGGGTACGGTACGAGCAGTACTTC.

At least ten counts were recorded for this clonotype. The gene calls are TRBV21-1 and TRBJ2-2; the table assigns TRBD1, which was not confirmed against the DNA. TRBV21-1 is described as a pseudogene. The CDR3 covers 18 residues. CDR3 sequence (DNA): TGTGCCAGCAGCAAATTGGTCACCGGGACACTGAACACCGGGGAGCTGTTTTTT. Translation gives CASSKLVTGTLNTGELFF.

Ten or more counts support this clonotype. DNA for the CDR3: TGTGCCAGCAGCGGGGACAGGGAATACAATGAGCAGTTCTTC. Translation: CASSGDREYNEQFF. The chain links TRBV7-9 to TRBJ2-1; 9 positions agree with TRBD1. The V gene end was trimmed by 5 bases and the J gene end by 4 bases; junction bases not matched to a gene: 3. Germline values: CDR1 SEHNR, CDR2 FQNEAQ (reference sequence). The CDR3 contains 14 residues. Filled out from reference TRBV7-9 and TRBJ2-1, the complete variable domain reads DTGVSQNPRHKITKRGQNVTFRCDPISEHNRLYWYRQTLGQGPEFLTYFQNEAQLEKSRLLSDRFSAERPKGSFSTLEIQRTEQGDSAMYLCASSGDREYNEQFFGPGTRLTVL.

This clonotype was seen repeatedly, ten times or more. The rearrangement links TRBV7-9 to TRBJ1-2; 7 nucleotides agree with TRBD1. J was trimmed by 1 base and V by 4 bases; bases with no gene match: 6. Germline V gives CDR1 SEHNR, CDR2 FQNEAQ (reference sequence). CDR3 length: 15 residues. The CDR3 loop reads CASSSGTAINYGYTF. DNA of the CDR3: TGTGCCAGCAGCTCGGGGACAGCTATTAACTATGGCTACACCTTC.